This TCR beta chain was identified in a study of cytomegalovirus exposure and HLA in healthy donors. The overall study: In an early release, HLA-typed donors contributed 75 million to 85 million unique TCR sequences. Clustering assigned roughly 81% of the roughly 400 genotyped donors to the Caucasian-associated ancestry cluster.

Study findings and constraints: TRBV6-2, TRBV6-3 and some other V segments were unresolvable in 87-base-pair reads.

Researchers ran the PCR with 60 Vbeta and 13 Jbeta primers. Assay used: immunoSEQ multiplex PCR; TCRdb lists only in-frame clones, some missing. In total, the table holds some 55,000 clones. With respect to this clone: Its target is not known.

CDR1 and CDR2 (germline): SGHRS, YFSETQ. This CDR3 is 14 amino acids long. Trimming removed 0 bases at V and 0 bases at J, with 7 bases between. The rearrangement joins TRBV5-1 to TRBJ2-7; D is unresolved. The sequence derives from a woman aged 40 to 50 in good health and CMV-seronegative. Specimen: PBMCs. The CDR3 spells CASSLAQPSYEQYF. The CDR3, as DNA: TGCGCCAGCAGCTTGGCACAGCCCTCCTACGAGCAGTACTTC.